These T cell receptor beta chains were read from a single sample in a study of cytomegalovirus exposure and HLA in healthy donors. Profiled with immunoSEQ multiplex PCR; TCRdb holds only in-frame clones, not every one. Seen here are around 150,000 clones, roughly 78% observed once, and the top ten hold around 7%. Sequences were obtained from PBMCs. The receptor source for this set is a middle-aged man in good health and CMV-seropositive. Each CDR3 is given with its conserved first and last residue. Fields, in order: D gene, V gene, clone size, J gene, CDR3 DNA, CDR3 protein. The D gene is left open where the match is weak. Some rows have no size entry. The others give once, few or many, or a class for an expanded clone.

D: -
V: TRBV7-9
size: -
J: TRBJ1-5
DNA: TGTGCCAGCAGCCTCTTAGGACAGAGCAATCAGCCCCAGCATTTT
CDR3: CASSLLGQSNQPQHF

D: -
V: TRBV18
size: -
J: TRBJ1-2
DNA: TGTGCCAGCTCACCAAGTTTCGGTGGCTACACCTTC
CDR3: CASSPSFGGYTF

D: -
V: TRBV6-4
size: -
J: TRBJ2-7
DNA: TGTGCCAGCAGCGATAGGGGCAGGCAGTACGAGCAGTACTTC
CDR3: CASSDRGRQYEQYF

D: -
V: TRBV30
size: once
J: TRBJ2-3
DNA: TGTGCCTGGAGTGAGGGCAGGAGGAGCACAGATACGCAGTATTTT
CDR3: CAWSEGRRSTDTQYF

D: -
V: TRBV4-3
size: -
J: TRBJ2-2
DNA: TGCGCCAGCAGCCAAGATCCCGCCTCTATGTTCGTCGGGGAGCTGCTTTTT
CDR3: CASSQDPASMFVGELLF

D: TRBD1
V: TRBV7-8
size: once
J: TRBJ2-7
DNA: TGTGCCAGCAGCTTCCGGACAGGGGGCTCCTACGAGCAGTACTTC
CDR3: CASSFRTGGSYEQYF

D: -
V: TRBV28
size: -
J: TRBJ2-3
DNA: TGTGCCAGCAGTTCAGGGACAGATACGCAGTATTTT
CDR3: CASSSGTDTQYF

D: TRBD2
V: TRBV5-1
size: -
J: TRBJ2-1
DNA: TGCGCCAGCAGCACTAGCGGGGGTGCTGGTGAGCAGTTCTTC
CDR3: CASSTSGGAGEQFF

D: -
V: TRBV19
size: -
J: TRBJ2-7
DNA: TGTGCCAGTAGTATGAGCGCCTCCTACGAGCAGTACTTC
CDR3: CASSMSASYEQYF

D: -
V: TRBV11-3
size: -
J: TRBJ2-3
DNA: TGTGCCAGCAGCTTAGGGACCAGGGGTAGCACAGATACGCAGTATTTT
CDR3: CASSLGTRGSTDTQYF

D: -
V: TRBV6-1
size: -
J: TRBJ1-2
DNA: TGTGCCAGCAGTACACAGGGTGGGAATGGCTACACCTTC
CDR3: CASSTQGGNGYTF

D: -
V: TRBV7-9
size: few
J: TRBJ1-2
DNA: TGTGCCAGCAGCGACAGGACTCGGGGCTACACCTTC
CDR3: CASSDRTRGYTF

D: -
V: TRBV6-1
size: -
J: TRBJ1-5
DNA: TGTGCCAGCAGTGAAGCGGGCCCTAGCAATCAGCCCCAGCATTTT
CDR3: CASSEAGPSNQPQHF

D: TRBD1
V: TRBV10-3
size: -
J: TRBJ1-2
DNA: TGTGCCATCAGTGCCCGACAGGGAGAAGCGTCTGGCTACACCTTC
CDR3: CAISARQGEASGYTF

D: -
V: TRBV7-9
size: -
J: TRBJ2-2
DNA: TGCGCCAGCACCTTGGACGAGGGGGACACCGGGGAGCTGTTTTTT
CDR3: CASTLDEGDTGELFF

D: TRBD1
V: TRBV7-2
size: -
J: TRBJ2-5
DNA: TGTGCCAGTAGCCCACAGGGGTCCCGGGAGACCCAGTACTTC
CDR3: CASSPQGSRETQYF

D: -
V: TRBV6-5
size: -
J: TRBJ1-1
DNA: TGTGCCAGCAGTTTTCAGGGGCGAAGGAACACTGAAGCTTTCTTT
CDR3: CASSFQGRRNTEAFF

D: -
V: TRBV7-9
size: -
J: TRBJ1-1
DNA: TGTGCCAGCAGCTTACGGAGAAAAGGGAACACTGAAGCTTTCTTT
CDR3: CASSLRRKGNTEAFF

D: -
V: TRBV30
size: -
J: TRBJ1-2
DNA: TGTGCCTGGAGTCCAGGGGAAGCAGGCTACACCTTC
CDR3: CAWSPGEAGYTF

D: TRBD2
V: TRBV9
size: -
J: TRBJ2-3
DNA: TGTGCCAGCAGCGTAAGCGGGGGGAGCACAGATACGCAGTATTTT
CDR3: CASSVSGGSTDTQYF

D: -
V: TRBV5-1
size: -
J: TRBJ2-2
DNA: TGCGCCAGCAGCTTGCTCCGGGAGCCAAGGGAGCTGTTTTTT
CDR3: CASSLLREPRELFF

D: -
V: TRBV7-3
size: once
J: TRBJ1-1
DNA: TGTGCCAGCAGCTTAGAAGTCACCGGGACTGAGGGAACTGAAGCTTTCTTT
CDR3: CASSLEVTGTEGTEAFF

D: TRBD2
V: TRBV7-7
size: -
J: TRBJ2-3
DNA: TGTGCTAGCAGCTTCGGGGGGGCACAAGATACGCAGTATTTT
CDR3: CASSFGGAQDTQYF

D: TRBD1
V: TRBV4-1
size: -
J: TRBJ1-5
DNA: TGCGCCAGCAGCCGAGAACTTTCCCGGGACAGACGACTGAGCCTCAATCAGCCCCAGCATTTT
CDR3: CASSRELSRDRRLSLNQPQHF